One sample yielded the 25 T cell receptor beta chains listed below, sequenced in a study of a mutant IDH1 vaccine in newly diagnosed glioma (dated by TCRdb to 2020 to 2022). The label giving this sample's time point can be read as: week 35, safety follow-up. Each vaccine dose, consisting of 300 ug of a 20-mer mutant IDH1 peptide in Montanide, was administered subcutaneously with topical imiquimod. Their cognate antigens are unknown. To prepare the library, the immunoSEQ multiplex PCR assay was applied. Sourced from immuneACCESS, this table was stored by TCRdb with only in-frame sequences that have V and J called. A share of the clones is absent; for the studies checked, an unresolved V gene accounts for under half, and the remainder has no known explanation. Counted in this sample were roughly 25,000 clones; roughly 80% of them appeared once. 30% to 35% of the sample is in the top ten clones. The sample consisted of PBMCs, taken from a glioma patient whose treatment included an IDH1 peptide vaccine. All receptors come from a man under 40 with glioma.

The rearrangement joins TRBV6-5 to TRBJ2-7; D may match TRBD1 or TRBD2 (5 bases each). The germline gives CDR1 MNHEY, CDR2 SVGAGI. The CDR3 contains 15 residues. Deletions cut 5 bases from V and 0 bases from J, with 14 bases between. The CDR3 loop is CASSTQPGASYEQYF. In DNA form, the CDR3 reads TGTGCCAGCAGTACCCAGCCCGGGGCCTCCTACGAGCAGTACTTC.

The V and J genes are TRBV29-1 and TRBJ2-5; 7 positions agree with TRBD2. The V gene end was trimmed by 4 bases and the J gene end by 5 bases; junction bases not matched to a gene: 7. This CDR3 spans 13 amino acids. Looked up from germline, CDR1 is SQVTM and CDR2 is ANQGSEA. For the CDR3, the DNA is TGCAGCGTTGGCCGGGCGGGAGTGGAGACCCAGTACTTC. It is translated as CSVGRAGVETQYF.

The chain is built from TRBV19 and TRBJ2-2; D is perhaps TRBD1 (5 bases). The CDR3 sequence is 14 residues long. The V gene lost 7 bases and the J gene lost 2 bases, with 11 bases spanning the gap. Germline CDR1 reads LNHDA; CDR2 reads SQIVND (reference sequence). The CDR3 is CASTQGTNTGELFF. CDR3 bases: TGTGCCAGTACTCAGGGAACTAACACCGGGGAGCTGTTTTTT.

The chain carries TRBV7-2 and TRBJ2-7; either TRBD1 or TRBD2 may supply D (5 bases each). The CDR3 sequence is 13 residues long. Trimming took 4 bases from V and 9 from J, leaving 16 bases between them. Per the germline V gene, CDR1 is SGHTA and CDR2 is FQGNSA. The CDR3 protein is CASSSIQASGQYF. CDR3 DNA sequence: TGTGCCAGCAGCTCGATACAGGCCAGCGGGCAGTACTTC.

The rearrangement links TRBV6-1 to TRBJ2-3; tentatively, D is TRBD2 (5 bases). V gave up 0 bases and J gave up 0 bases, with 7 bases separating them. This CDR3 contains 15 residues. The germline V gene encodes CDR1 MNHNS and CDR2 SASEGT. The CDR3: CASSEAPGSTDTQYF. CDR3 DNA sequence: TGTGCCAGCAGTGAAGCTCCGGGAAGCACAGATACGCAGTATTTT.

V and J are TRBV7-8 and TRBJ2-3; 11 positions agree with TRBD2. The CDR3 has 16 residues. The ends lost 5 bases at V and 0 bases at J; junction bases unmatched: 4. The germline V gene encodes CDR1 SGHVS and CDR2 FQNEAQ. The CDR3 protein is CASSPGLAVSTDTQYF. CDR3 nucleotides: TGTGCCAGCAGCCCGGGACTAGCGGTTAGCACAGATACGCAGTATTTT.

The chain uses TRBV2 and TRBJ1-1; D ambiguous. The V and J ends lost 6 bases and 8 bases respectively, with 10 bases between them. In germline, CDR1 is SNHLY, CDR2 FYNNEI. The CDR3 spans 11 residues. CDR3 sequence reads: CASRLYKEAFF. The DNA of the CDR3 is TGTGCCAGCAGATTATATAAGGAAGCTTTCTTT.

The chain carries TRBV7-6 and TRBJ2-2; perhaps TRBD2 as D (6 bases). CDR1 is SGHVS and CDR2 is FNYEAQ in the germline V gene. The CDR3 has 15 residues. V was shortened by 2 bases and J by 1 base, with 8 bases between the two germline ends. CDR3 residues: CASSLTGENTGELFF. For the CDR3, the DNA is TGTGCCAGCAGCTTAACGGGGGAGAACACCGGGGAGCTGTTTTTT.

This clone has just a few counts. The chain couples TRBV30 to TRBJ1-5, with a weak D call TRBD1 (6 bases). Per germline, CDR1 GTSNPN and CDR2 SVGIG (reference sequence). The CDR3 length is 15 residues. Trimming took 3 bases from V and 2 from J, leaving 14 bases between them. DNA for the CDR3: TGTGCCTGGAGGCCCAGGGGATTCGGCAATCAGCCCCAGCATTTT. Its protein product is CAWRPRGFGNQPQHF.

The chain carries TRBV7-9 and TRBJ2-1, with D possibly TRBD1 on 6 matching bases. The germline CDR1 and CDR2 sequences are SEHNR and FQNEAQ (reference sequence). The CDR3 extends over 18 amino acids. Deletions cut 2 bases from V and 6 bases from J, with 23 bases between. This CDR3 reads CASSLRDRHLLLINEQFF. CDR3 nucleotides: TGTGCCAGCAGCTTAAGAGACAGGCACCTTTTACTGATCAATGAGCAGTTCTTC.

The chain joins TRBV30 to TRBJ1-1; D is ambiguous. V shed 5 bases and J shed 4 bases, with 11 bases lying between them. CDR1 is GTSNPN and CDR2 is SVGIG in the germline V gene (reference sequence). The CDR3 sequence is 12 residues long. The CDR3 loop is CAWDGESTEAFF. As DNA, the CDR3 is TGTGCCTGGGACGGAGAGAGCACTGAAGCTTTCTTT.

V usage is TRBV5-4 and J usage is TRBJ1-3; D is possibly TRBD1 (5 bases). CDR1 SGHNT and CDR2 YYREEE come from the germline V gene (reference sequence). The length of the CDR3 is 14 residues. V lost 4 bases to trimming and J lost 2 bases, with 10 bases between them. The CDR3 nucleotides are TGTGCCAGCAGCCCGGGGGACCCTGGAAACACCATATATTTT. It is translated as CASSPGDPGNTIYF.

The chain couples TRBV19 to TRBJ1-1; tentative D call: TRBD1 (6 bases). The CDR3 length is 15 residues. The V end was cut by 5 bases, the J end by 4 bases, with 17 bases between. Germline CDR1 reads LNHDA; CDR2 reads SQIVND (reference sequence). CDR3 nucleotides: TGTGCCAGTAGTTACAGGGAGATTGTCGGCACTGAAGCTTTCTTT. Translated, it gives CASSYREIVGTEAFF.

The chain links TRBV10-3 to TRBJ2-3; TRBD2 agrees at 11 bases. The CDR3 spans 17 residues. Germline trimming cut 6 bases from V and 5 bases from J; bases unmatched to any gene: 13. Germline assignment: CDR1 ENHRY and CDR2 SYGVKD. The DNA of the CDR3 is TGTGCCATCAGGGAAAAGACTAGCGGGAAAATTGGAGATACGCAGTATTTT. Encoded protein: CAIREKTSGKIGDTQYF.

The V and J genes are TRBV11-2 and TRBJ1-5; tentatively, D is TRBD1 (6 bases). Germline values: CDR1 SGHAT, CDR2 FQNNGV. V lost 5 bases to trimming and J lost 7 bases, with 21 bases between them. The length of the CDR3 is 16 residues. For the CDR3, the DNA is TGTGCCAGCAGCCCTAACGCAGGGGCGGGAGTCCAGCCCCAGCATTTT. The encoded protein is CASSPNAGAGVQPQHF.

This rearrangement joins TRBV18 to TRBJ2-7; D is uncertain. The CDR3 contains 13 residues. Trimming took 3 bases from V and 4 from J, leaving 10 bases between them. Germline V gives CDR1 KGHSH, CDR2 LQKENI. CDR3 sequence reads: CASSPETNYEQYF. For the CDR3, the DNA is TGTGCCAGCTCACCCGAGACAAATTACGAGCAGTACTTC.

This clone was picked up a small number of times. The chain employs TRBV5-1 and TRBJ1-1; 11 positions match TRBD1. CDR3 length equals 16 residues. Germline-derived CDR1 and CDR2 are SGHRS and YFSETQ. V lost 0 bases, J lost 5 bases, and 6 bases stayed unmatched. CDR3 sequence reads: CASSLADRGPGTEAFF. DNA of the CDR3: TGCGCCAGCAGCTTGGCGGACAGGGGGCCTGGGACTGAAGCTTTCTTT.

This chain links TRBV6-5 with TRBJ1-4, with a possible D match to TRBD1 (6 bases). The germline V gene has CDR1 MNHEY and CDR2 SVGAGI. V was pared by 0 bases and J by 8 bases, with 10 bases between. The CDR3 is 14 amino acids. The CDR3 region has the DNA TGTGCCAGCAGTTACTCTCAGGGGAGGGAAAAACTGTTTTTT. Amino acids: CASSYSQGREKLFF.

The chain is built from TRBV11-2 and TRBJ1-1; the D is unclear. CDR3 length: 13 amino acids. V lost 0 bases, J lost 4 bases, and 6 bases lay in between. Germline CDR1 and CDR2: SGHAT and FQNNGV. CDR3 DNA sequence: TGTGCCAGCAGCTTAGAATCCTCCACTGAAGCTTTCTTT. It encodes CASSLESSTEAFF.

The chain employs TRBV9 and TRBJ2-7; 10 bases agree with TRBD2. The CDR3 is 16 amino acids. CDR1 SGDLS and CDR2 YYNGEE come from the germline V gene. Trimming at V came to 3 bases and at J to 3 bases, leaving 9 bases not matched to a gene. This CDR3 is CASSAQGASGGYEQYF. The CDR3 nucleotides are TGTGCCAGCAGCGCCCAAGGGGCTAGCGGGGGCTACGAGCAGTACTTC.

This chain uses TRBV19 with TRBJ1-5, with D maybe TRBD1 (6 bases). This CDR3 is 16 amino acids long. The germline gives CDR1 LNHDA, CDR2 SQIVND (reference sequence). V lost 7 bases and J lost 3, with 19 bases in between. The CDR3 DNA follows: TGTGCCAGTATGGGTCAGTTGGCAGGGGACAATCAGCCCCAGCATTTT. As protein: CASMGQLAGDNQPQHF.

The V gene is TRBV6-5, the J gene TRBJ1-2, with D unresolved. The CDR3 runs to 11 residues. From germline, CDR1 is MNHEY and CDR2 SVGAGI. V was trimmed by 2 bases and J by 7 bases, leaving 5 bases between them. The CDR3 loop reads CASSYGSGYTF. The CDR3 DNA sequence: TGTGCCAGCAGTTACGGCAGTGGCTACACCTTC.

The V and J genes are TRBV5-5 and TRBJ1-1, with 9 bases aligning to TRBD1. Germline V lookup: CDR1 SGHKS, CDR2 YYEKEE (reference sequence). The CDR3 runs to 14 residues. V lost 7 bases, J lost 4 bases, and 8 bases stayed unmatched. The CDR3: CASAHGTGSTEAFF. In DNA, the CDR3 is TGTGCCAGCGCCCACGGGACAGGGTCCACTGAAGCTTTCTTT.

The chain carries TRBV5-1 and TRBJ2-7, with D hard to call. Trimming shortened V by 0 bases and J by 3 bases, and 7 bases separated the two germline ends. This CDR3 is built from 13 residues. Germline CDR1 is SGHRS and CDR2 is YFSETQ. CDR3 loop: CASSLGAIYEQYF. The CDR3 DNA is TGCGCCAGCAGCTTGGGGGCTATCTACGAGCAGTACTTC.

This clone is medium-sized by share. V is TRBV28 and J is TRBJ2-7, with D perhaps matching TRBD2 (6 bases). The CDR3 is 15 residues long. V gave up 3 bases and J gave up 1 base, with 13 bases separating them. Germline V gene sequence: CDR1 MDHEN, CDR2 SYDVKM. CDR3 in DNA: TGTGCCAGCAGTTTCGGTACGGGGGATTCCTACGAGCAGTACTTC. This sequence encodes CASSFGTGDSYEQYF.